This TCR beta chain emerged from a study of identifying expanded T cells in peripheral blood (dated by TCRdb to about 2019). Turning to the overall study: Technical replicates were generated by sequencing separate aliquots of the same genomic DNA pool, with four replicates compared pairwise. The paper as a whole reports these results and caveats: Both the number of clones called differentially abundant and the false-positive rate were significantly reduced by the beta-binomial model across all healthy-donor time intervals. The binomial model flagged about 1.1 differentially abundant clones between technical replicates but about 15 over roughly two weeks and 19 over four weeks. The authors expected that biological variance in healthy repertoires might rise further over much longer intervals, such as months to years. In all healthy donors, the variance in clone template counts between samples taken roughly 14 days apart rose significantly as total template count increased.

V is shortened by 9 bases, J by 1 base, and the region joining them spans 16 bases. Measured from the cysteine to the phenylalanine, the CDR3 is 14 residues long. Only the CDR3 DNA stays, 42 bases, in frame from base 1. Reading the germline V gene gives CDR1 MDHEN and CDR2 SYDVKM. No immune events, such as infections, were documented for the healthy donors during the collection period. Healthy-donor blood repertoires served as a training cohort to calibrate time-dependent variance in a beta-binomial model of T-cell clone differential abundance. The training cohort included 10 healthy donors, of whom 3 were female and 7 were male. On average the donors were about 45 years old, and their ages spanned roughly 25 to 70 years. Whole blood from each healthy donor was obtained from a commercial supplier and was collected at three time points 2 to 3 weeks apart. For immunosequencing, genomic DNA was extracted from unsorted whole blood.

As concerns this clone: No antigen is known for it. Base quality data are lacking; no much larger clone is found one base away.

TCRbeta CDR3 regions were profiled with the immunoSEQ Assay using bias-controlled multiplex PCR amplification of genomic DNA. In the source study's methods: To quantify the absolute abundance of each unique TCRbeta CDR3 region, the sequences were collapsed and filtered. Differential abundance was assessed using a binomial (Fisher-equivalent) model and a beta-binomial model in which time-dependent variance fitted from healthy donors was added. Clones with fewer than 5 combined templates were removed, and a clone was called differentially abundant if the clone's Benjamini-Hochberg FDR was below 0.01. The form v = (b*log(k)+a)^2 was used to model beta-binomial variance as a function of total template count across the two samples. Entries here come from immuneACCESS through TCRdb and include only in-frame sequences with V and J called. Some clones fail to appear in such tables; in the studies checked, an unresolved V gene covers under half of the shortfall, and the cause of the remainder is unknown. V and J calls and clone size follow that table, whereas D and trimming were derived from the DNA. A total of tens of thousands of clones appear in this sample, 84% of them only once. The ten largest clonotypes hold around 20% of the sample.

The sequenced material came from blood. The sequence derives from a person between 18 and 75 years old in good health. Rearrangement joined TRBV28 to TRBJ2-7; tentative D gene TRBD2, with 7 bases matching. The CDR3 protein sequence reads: CASRGGGKSYEQYF. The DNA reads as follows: TGTGCCAGTAGGGGGGGCGGGAAGTCCTACGAGCAGTACTTC.